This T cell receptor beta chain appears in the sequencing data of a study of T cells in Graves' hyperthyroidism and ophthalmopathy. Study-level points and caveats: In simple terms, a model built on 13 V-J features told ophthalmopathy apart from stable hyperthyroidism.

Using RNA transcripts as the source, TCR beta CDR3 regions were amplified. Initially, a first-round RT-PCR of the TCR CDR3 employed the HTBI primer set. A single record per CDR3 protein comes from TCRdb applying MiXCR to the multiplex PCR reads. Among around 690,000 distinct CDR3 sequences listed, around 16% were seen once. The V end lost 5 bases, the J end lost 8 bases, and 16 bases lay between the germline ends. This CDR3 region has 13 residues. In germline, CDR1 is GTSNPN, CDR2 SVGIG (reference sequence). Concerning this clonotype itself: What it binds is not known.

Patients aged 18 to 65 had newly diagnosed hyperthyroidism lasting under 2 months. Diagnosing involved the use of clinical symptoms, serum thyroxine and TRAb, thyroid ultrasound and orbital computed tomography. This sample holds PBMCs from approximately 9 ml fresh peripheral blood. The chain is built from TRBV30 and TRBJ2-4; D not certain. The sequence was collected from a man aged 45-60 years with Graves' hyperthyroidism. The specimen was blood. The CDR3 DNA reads TGTGCCTGGGACGGCCCGATTAGCCACATTCAGTACTTC. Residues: CAWDGPISHIQYF.